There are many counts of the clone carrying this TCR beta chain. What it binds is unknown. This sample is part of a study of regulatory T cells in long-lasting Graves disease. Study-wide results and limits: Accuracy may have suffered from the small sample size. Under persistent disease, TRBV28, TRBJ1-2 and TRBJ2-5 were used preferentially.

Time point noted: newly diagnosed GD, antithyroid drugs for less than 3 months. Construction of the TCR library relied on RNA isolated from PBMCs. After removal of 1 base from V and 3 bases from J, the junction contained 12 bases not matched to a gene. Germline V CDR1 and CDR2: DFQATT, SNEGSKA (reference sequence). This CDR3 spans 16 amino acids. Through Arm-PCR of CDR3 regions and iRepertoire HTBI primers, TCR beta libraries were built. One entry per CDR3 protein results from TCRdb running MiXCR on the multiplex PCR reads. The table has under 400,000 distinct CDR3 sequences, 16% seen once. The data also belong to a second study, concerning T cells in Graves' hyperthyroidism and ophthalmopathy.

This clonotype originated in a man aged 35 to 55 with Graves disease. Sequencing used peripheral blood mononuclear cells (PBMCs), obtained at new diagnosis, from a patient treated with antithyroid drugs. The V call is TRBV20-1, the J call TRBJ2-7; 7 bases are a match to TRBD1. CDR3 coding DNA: TGCAGTGCTAGAGCTCAGGGGGTGGGACAGCTCTACGAGCAGTACTTC. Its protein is CSARAQGVGQLYEQYF.